This TCR beta chain was recovered during a study of T cells in Graves' hyperthyroidism and ophthalmopathy. This clonotype was observed at least ten times. Amplification targeted TCR beta CDR3 regions from RNA transcripts. The HTBI primer set drove a first-round RT-PCR of the TCR CDR3. TCRdb ran MiXCR on the multiplex PCR reads and lists one entry per CDR3 protein. The sample lists about 350,000 distinct CDR3 sequences; roughly an eighth were seen once. Ophthalmopathy patients showed a Clinical Activity Score of at least 3, NOSPECS grade of at least 4 and duration under 3 months. Germline loops: CDR1 DFQATT, CDR2 SNEGSKA (reference sequence). J gave up 6 bases and V 6 bases, and 17 bases lay outside the gene matches. The CDR3 loop spans 16 amino acids.

The chain joins TRBV20-1 to TRBJ2-7; 10 nucleotides agree with TRBD2. Sequenced input: blood. The TCR sequence derives from a middle-aged woman with Graves' ophthalmopathy. The CDR3 DNA reads TGCAGTGCCCATCGACTAGCGGGCGCCCTCCCGTCCGAGCAGTACTTC. It is translated as CSAHRLAGALPSEQYF.